The rows below give T cell receptor beta chains drawn from one sample of a study of T cell changes during pregnancy in multiple sclerosis. Method: immunoSEQ multiplex PCR; TCRdb's copy keeps in-frame clones and lacks some. The repertoire consists of 50,000 to 65,000 clones, with roughly 92% occurring once and the leading ten covering 3.2%. The sample here was CD8+ T cells from peripheral blood mononuclear cells, taken in the second trimester of pregnancy. These receptors were collected from a female donor with multiple sclerosis, enrolled in a pregnancy study. The CDR3 runs from the conserved cysteine through the conserved F or W. A D gene is named only where the DNA matches it firmly. Some rows have no size entry. The others give once, few or many, or a class for an expanded clone.

J | size | D | V | CDR3 | DNA
TRBJ1-5 | . | . | TRBV7-9 | CASSPSANQPQHF | TGTGCCAGCAGCCCATCTGCGAATCAGCCCCAGCATTTT
TRBJ1-1 | . | TRBD1 | TRBV11-2 | CASSSSGGQNKAFF | TGTGCCAGCAGCTCTAGTGGGGGACAGAATAAAGCTTTCTTT
TRBJ2-7 | . | TRBD1 | TRBV11-2 | CASSLWQGETYEQYF | TGTGCCAGCAGCTTATGGCAGGGGGAGACCTACGAGCAGTACTTC
TRBJ2-1 | . | . | TRBV30 | CAWSGVTIGYGEQFF | TGTGCCTGGAGTGGGGTGACAATCGGTTACGGTGAGCAGTTCTTC
TRBJ2-7 | . | . | TRBV19 | CASNQGFDEQYF | TGTGCCAGTAATCAGGGTTTCGACGAGCAGTACTTC
TRBJ2-5 | . | . | TRBV5-1 | CASSLKNRAQETQYF | TGCGCCAGCAGCTTGAAGAACCGAGCCCAAGAGACCCAGTACTTC
TRBJ2-1 | . | TRBD2 | TRBV7-9 | CASSPPSGRDYNEQFF | TGTGCCAGCAGCCCACCGAGCGGGAGGGACTACAATGAGCAGTTCTTC
TRBJ2-5 | . | . | TRBV27 | CASSLNREETQYF | TGTGCCAGCAGTTTAAACAGGGAAGAGACCCAGTACTTC
TRBJ2-7 | few | . | TRBV6-6 | CASSYSRKYEQYF | TGTGCCAGCAGTTACTCGCGCAAGTACGAGCAGTACTTC
TRBJ2-3 | once | TRBD2 | TRBV9 | CASRSGSTRDTQYF | TGTGCCAGCAGAAGCGGGAGTACGCGTGATACGCAGTATTTT
TRBJ1-1 | . | . | TRBV19 | CASSMGRKTEAFF | TGTGCCAGTAGTATGGGGCGGAAGACTGAAGCTTTCTTT
TRBJ2-5 | . | TRBD2 | TRBV6-1 | CASSESPLAGIWTQYF | TGTGCCAGCAGTGAAAGTCCCCTAGCGGGTATATGGACCCAGTACTTC
TRBJ2-5 | . | . | TRBV5-6 | CASSLAVGLTGDQYF | TGTGCCAGCAGCTTGGCCGTGGGTCTAACAGGAGACCAGTACTTC
TRBJ1-5 | . | . | TRBV7-2 | CASSLRGFGSNQPQHF | TGTGCCAGCAGCTTAAGGGGATTCGGTAGCAATCAGCCCCAGCATTTT
TRBJ2-1 | . | . | TRBV5-1 | CASSLASSGGIYNEQFF | TGCGCCAGCAGCTTGGCCAGTAGTGGAGGGATATACAATGAGCAGTTCTTC
TRBJ1-5 | . | . | TRBV6-1 | CASSRTAYNQPQHF | TGTGCCAGCAGTCGGACAGCATACAATCAGCCCCAGCATTTT
TRBJ1-4 | . | . | TRBV27 | CASSFNPPANEKLFF | TGTGCCAGCAGTTTTAACCCTCCAGCTAATGAAAAACTGTTTTTT
TRBJ2-1 | . | . | TRBV18 | CASSPPSWGDNEQFF | TGTGCCAGCTCACCACCGAGTTGGGGAGACAATGAGCAGTTCTTC
TRBJ2-3 | once | . | TRBV6-1 | CASSLEGFPTDTQYF | TGTGCCAGCAGTCTCGAGGGTTTCCCCACAGATACGCAGTATTTT
TRBJ2-3 | once | TRBD2 | TRBV7-6 | CASSLLAGRTDTQYF | TGTGCCAGCAGCTTACTAGCGGGGCGCACAGATACGCAGTATTTT
TRBJ1-4 | . | . | TRBV4-1 | CASSQDQGYGEKLFF | TGCGCCAGCAGCCAGGATCAGGGGTACGGTGAAAAACTGTTTTTT
TRBJ2-1 | . | TRBD2 | TRBV4-2 | CASSQTTSGGSYNEQFF | TGTGCCAGCAGCCAAACGACATCCGGGGGGTCCTACAATGAGCAGTTCTTC
TRBJ2-1 | . | TRBD2 | TRBV19 | CASSISAGGPNEQFF | TGTGCCAGTAGTATCTCGGCGGGAGGGCCCAATGAGCAGTTCTTC
TRBJ2-2 | once | TRBD2 | TRBV27 | CASSSSRGGTGELFF | TGTGCCAGCAGTTCCTCGCGGGGGGGCACCGGGGAGCTGTTTTTT
TRBJ2-7 | . | . | TRBV14 | CASSQDPQAANEQYF | TGTGCCAGCAGCCAAGATCCTCAGGCCGCGAATGAGCAGTACTTC
TRBJ2-3 | . | TRBD1 | TRBV27 | CASSSRLDRGPTDTQYF | TGTGCCAGCAGTTCCCGCTTGGACAGGGGGCCCACAGATACGCAGTATTTT
TRBJ2-7 | . | . | TRBV5-1 | CASSLGGITYEQYF | TGCGCCAGCAGCTTGGGGGGCATCACCTACGAGCAGTACTTC
TRBJ1-3 | . | . | TRBV29-1 | CSVGGITGNTIYF | TGCAGCGTTGGAGGGATCACTGGAAACACCATATATTTT
TRBJ2-7 | . | TRBD2 | TRBV7-8 | CASSPRAGGPYEQYF | TGTGCCAGCAGCCCTAGAGCGGGAGGCCCCTACGAGCAGTACTTC
TRBJ2-7 | . | . | TRBV27 | CASGRYEQYF | TGTGCCAGCGGGCGCTACGAGCAGTACTTC
TRBJ1-3 | . | . | TRBV28 | CASSITSSGNTIYF | TGTGCCAGCAGTATAACGAGCTCTGGAAACACCATATATTTT
TRBJ2-7 | few | . | TRBV2 | CASYTTPTESYEQYF | TGTGCCAGCTATACGACCCCGACAGAATCCTACGAGCAGTACTTC